This T cell receptor beta chain was retrieved from a study of CD8+ T cells in alopecia areata. Study background: Affected scalp percentage determined the severity score of treated patients.

Investigators isolated RNA and reverse transcribed it into cDNA to act as the sequencing template. Sequencing was performed with immunoSEQ multiplex PCR; in TCRdb, only in-frame clones are kept and a portion is missing. The data contain about 120,000 clones, 58% of them singletons. CDR3 length equals 16 residues. The germline V gene has CDR1 MNHEY and CDR2 SMNVEV (reference sequence). V shed 1 base and J 3 bases; nucleotides not matched to a gene: 3. This clone is a singleton in its sample. As yet, its antigen is unknown. The treatment: oral pan-JAK inhibitor, 5-10 mg twice daily. General study findings and limits: A large proportion of expanded lesional clones were detected persisting in scalp and blood during tofacitinib.

This specimen consisted of CD8+ T cells sorted from blood, obtained at week 4, from a patient treated with tofacitinib. The V call is TRBV27, the J call TRBJ2-3; 11 bases fit TRBD2. This clonotype was sampled from a human donor with alopecia areata. For the CDR3, the DNA is TGTGCCAGCAGTTTATTCTCTAGCGGGGGGACAGATACGCAGTATTTT. Its protein product is CASSLFSSGGTDTQYF.